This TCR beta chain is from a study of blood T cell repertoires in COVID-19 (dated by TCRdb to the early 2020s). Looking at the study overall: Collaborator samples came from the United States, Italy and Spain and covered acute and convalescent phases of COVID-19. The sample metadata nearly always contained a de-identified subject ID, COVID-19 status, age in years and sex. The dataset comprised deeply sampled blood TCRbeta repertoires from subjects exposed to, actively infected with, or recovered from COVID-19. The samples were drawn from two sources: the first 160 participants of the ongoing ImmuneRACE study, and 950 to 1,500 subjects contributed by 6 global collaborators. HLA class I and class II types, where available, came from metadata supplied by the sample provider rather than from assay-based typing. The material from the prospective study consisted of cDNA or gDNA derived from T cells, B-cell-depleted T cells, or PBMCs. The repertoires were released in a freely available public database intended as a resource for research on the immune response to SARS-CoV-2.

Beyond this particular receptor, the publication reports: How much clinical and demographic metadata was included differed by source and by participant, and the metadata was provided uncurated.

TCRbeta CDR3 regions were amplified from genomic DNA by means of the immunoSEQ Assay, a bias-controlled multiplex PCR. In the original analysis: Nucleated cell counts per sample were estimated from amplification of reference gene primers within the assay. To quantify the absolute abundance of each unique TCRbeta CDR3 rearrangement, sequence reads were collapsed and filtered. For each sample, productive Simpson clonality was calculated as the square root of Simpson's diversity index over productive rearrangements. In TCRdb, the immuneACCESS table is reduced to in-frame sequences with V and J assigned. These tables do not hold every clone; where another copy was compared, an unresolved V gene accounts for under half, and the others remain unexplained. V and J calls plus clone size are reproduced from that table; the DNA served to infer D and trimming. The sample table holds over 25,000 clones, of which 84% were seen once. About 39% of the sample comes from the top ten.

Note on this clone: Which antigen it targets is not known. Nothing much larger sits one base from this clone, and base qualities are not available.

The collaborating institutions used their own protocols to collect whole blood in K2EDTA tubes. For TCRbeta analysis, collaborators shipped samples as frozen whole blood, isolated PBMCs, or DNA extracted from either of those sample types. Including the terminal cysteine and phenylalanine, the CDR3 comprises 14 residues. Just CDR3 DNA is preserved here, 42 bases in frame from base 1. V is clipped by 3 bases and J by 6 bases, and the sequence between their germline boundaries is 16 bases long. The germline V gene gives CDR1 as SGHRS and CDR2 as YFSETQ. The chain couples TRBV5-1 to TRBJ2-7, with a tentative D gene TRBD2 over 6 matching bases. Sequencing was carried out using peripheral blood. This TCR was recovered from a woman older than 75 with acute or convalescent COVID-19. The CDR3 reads CASSWDSLSREQYF. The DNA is TGCGCCAGCAGCTGGGACTCCCTTTCCCGCGAGCAGTACTTC.